Listed below are T cell receptor beta chains from one sample, sequenced in a study of blood T cell repertoires in COVID-19. Some clones are missing from TCRdb's copy, which holds only in-frame ones; the method was immunoSEQ multiplex PCR. This table has 190,000 or so clones, about 84% appearing once. Source material: PBMCs or T cells enriched from blood (not recorded which). Source of these receptors: a woman in her twenties or thirties who had recovered from COVID-19. CDR3s include the opening cysteine and the closing phenylalanine or tryptophan. The D gene is left open where the match is weak. A clone size is listed for some rows: how often the clone was seen (once, few, many), or a class if it is expanded.

j_gene	abundance	v_gene	d_gene	len	CDR3aa	CDR3nt
TRBJ2-7	once	TRBV11-2	TRBD2	15	CASSSLAGVAYEQYF	TGTGCCAGCAGCTCTTTAGCGGGAGTGGCCTACGAGCAGTACTTC
TRBJ2-5	NA	TRBV9	TRBD2	15	CASSVSGREQETQYF	TGTGCCAGCAGCGTTAGCGGGAGGGAACAAGAGACCCAGTACTTC
TRBJ2-7	NA	TRBV5-6	TRBD1	13	CASARDRASEQYF	TGTGCCAGCGCCCGGGACAGGGCTTCCGAGCAGTACTTC
TRBJ1-2	few	TRBV6-1	TRBD1	14	CASSEAWTGKGYTF	TGTGCCAGCAGTGAAGCCTGGACAGGGAAAGGCTACACCTTC
TRBJ1-5	NA	TRBV2	NA	13	CASNRDSNQPQHF	TGTGCCAGCAACAGGGATAGCAATCAGCCCCAGCATTTT
TRBJ2-1	NA	TRBV11-3	TRBD1	16	CASSTDRGISYNEQFF	TGTGCCAGCAGCACAGACAGGGGGATCTCCTACAATGAGCAGTTCTTC
TRBJ2-1	NA	TRBV9	NA	15	CASSVSSGSYNEQFF	TGTGCCAGCAGCGTCTCTAGTGGCTCCTACAATGAGCAGTTCTTC
TRBJ2-1	NA	TRBV5-1	NA	15	CASTARESSYNEQFF	TGCGCCAGCACCGCCCGCGAGAGCTCCTACAATGAGCAGTTCTTC
TRBJ1-1	NA	TRBV27	NA	14	CASSLAGPNTEAFF	TGTGCCAGCAGTTTAGCGGGGCCGAACACTGAAGCTTTCTTT
TRBJ2-7	NA	TRBV5-4	TRBD2	13	CASRLAGADEQYF	TGTGCCAGTAGACTAGCGGGAGCCGACGAGCAGTACTTC
TRBJ2-7	NA	TRBV30	NA	13	CAWSPGRWYEQYF	TGTGCCTGGAGTCCAGGGCGGTGGTACGAGCAGTACTTC
TRBJ2-7	NA	TRBV7-2	TRBD2	14	CASSKSLAGDEQYF	TGTGCCAGCAGCAAGTCACTAGCGGGAGACGAGCAGTACTTC
TRBJ1-6	NA	TRBV5-1	NA	16	CASSLEFQGSGSPLHF	TGCGCCAGCAGCTTGGAGTTCCAGGGGTCGGGTTCACCCCTCCACTTT
TRBJ2-5	NA	TRBV7-6	NA	12	CASSLARETQYF	TGTGCCAGCAGCTTAGCGAGAGAGACCCAGTACTTC
TRBJ2-1	NA	TRBV5-4	TRBD2	17	CASSSGLAGRSYNEQFF	TGTGCCAGCAGCTCCGGACTAGCGGGAAGGTCCTACAATGAGCAGTTCTTC